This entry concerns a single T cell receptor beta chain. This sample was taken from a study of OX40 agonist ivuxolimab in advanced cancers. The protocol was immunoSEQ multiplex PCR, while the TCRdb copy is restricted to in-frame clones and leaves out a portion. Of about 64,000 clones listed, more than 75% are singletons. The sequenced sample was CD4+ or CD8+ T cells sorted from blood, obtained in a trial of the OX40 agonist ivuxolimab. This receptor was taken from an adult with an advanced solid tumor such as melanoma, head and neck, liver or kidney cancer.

The CDR3 sequence is CASSEGQARAHEQYF. The CDR3 region has the DNA TGCGCCAGCAGTGAGGGACAGGCCCGCGCCCACGAGCAGTACTTC. V usage is TRBV10-1 and J usage is TRBJ2-7; TRBD1 matches 7 bases. Germline values: CDR1 WNHNN, CDR2 SYGVQD (reference sequence). Trimming took 2 bases from V and 5 from J; bases not matched to a gene: 9. The CDR3 is 15 amino acids.